Below, 20 T cell receptor beta chains from the same sample are listed, as sequenced in a study of T cell responses to AZD1222 COVID-19 vaccine. The assay was immunoSEQ multiplex PCR, and TCRdb's table has in-frame clones only and misses some. The table lists about 150,000 clones, under 95% of them singletons. The sequenced sample was peripheral blood, obtained on day 0 of AZD1222 vaccination. These receptors all stem from an adult in good health.

The rearrangement links TRBV11-2 to TRBJ2-5, with D possibly TRBD2 on 7 matching bases. Germline V CDR1 and CDR2: SGHAT, FQNNGV. V was pared by 1 base and J by 4 bases, with 10 bases between. The CDR3 totals 14 residues. CDR3 bases: TGTGCCAGCAGCTTAGGAGGGGGGGCAGAGACCCAGTACTTC. It yields the protein CASSLGGGAETQYF.

DNA for the CDR3: TGTGCCAGCAGTCCCGACCGGGATACGCAGTATTTT. It codes for CASSPDRDTQYF. The J gene is TRBJ2-3, the V gene TRBV12-3 or TRBV12-4; D is unresolved. With 5 bases removed from V and 6 bases from J, the gap between germline ends came to 9 bases. The CDR3 is 12 residues long.

The rearrangement joins TRBV7-2 to TRBJ2-3; D uncertain. CDR1 is SGHTA, CDR2 FQGNSA, per germline. Deletions cut 3 bases from V and 7 bases from J, with 5 bases between. This CDR3 contains 11 residues. CDR3 region: CASSFANTQYF. CDR3 DNA sequence: TGTGCCAGCAGCTTTGCGAATACGCAGTATTTT.

The chain recombines TRBV13 with TRBJ1-5; D uncertain. Germline-derived CDR1 and CDR2 are PRHDT and FYEKMQ (reference sequence). V was trimmed by 3 bases and J by 6 bases, leaving 6 bases between them. The CDR3 is 12 amino acids. CDR3 in amino acids: CASSFRGQPQHF. The CDR3 bases are TGTGCCAGCAGCTTTCGGGGTCAGCCCCAGCATTTT.

This clone was found a few times. The CDR3 DNA follows: TGTGCCAGCAGCGGACAAGAGACCCAGTACTTC. Translated, it gives CASSGQETQYF. V gene TRBV11-3 combines with J gene TRBJ2-5; D is unclear. The V end lost 5 bases, the J end lost 2 bases, and 3 bases lay between the germline ends. The germline V gene encodes CDR1 SGHNT and CDR2 YENEEA. CDR3 length: 11 amino acids. The full variable domain, with the rest looked up from reference TRBV11-3 and TRBJ2-5, is EAGVVQSPRYKIIEKKQPVAFWCNPISGHNTLYWYLQNLGQGPELLIRYENEEAVDDSQLPKDRFSAERLKGVDSTLKIQPAELGDSAVYLCASSGQETQYFGPGTRLLVL.

The rearrangement uses TRBV5-1 and TRBJ1-2, with a tentative D call TRBD1 (6 bases). The CDR3 totals 14 residues. V dropped 3 bases and J dropped 3 bases, with 12 bases sitting between them. CDR1 is SGHRS and CDR2 is YFSETQ in the germline V gene. The CDR3 is CASSSSGEDYGYTF. The CDR3 DNA is TGCGCCAGCAGCTCCTCAGGGGAAGACTATGGCTACACCTTC.

The chain has TRBV7-6 and TRBJ1-3; 10 positions agree with TRBD1. The junction had 2 bases not matched to a gene; V was cut back by 5 bases and J by 1 base. Germline CDR1 SGHVS, CDR2 FNYEAQ. This CDR3 contains 15 residues. In nucleotides, the CDR3 is TGTGCCAGCAGCCGGGGACAGGGGTCTGGAAACACCATATATTTT. It translates to CASSRGQGSGNTIYF.

The rearrangement joins TRBV2 to TRBJ1-1; no firm D call. Trimming took off 5 bases at V and 12 bases at J, with 13 bases between the two ends. CDR1 is SNHLY, CDR2 FYNNEI, per germline. This CDR3 is built from 11 residues. The CDR3 spells CASSSNTATFF. The CDR3 nucleotides are TGTGCCAGCAGTTCTAACACTGCGACTTTCTTT.

The chain's CDR3 is CASSPLGGLYEQYF. The CDR3 region has the DNA TGTGCCAGCAGTCCACTGGGTGGGCTCTACGAGCAGTACTTC. The J gene is TRBJ2-7, the V gene TRBV7-9; unclear D gene. V lost 6 bases to trimming and J lost 3 bases, with 15 bases between them. Germline V gene data show CDR1 as SEHNR and CDR2 as FQNEAQ (reference sequence). The CDR3 length is 14 residues.

The chain employs TRBV4-2 and TRBJ2-3, with unresolved D. The CDR3 sequence is 15 residues long. V lost 0 bases and J lost 5, with 12 bases in between. Germline CDR1 and CDR2: LGHNA and YNFKEQ. CDR3 protein: CASSQENGDGDTQYF. Here the CDR3 DNA reads TGTGCCAGCAGCCAAGAAAATGGGGATGGAGATACGCAGTATTTT.

This clone was counted a single time. The chain is built from TRBV28 and TRBJ1-4, with no clear D. Trimming removed 5 bases at V and 8 bases at J, with 9 bases between. CDR1 is MDHEN, CDR2 SYDVKM, per germline. This CDR3 contains 12 residues. The CDR3 bases are TGTGCCAGCAGTACGATAGGGGAAAAACTGTTTTTT. This gives the protein CASSTIGEKLFF.

The V call is TRBV3-1 (or the pseudogene TRBV3-2), the J call TRBJ2-1, with 11 nucleotides matching TRBD1. The CDR3 is 17 residues long. In germline, CDR1 is LGHDT, CDR2 YNNKEL (reference sequence). V was pared by 0 bases and J by 7 bases, with 8 bases of the junction left unmatched. The CDR3 DNA reads TGTGCCAGCAGCCAAGAATCCGGACAGGGGGCATGGAATGAGCAGTTCTTC. The encoded protein is CASSQESGQGAWNEQFF.

This clone has only a few counts. The CDR3: CASSLDSTNEKLFF. The CDR3 bases are TGCGCCAGCAGCCTCGACAGTACTAATGAAAAACTGTTTTTT. The genes are TRBV5-1 and TRBJ1-4; tentatively, D is TRBD1 (5 bases). The CDR3 loop spans 14 amino acids. Looked up from germline, CDR1 is SGHRS and CDR2 is YFSETQ. The ends were cut back, 4 bases at V and 2 bases at J, with 9 bases in the middle.

V usage is TRBV11-2 and J usage is TRBJ1-1; TRBD1 matches 7 bases. The junction had 7 bases not matched to a gene; V was cut back by 5 bases and J by 7 bases. The CDR3 has 13 amino acids. CDR1 and CDR2 from the germline V gene are SGHAT and FQNNGV. The CDR3 loop reads CASSNSGTVEAFF. The CDR3 bases are TGTGCCAGCAGCAATTCAGGGACAGTTGAAGCTTTCTTT.

The V and J genes are TRBV25-1 and TRBJ1-4; tentatively, D is TRBD1 (5 bases). V lost 6 bases and J lost 8, with 13 bases in between. Per the germline V gene, CDR1 is MGHDK and CDR2 is SYGVNS. This CDR3 contains 13 residues. The CDR3 DNA follows: TGTGCCAGCAGCTTGGGGGTCGAGGAAAAACTGTTTTTT. Translated: CASSLGVEEKLFF.

The chain employs TRBV6-5 and TRBJ1-5, with 9 positions matching TRBD1. The J segment lost 6 bases and the V segment lost 6 bases, leaving 9 bases of the junction unmatched. This CDR3 is 15 amino acids long. Germline CDR1 is MNHEY and CDR2 is SVGAGI. CDR3 sequence: CASSPGTGLGQPQHF. Written as DNA, the CDR3 is TGTGCCAGCAGCCCCGGGACAGGGTTGGGTCAGCCCCAGCATTTT.

The chain carries TRBV30 and TRBJ2-3, with D unresolved. Germline-derived CDR1 and CDR2 are GTSNPN and SVGIG (reference sequence). Trimming removed 5 bases at V and 7 bases at J, with 13 bases between. This CDR3 is 12 amino acids long. The CDR3 protein is CAWGVGRNTQYF. CDR3 bases: TGTGCCTGGGGGGTCGGACGGAATACGCAGTATTTT.

CDR3 amino acids: CASSLVLGSGYTF. In DNA, the CDR3 is TGTGCCAGCAGCTTAGTGTTGGGTAGTGGCTACACCTTC. The rearrangement links TRBV7-9 to TRBJ1-2; D call uncertain. Trimming took 1 base from V and 7 from J, leaving 10 bases between them. Per the germline V gene, CDR1 is SEHNR and CDR2 is FQNEAQ (reference sequence). The CDR3 covers 13 residues.

The V gene is TRBV28, the J gene TRBJ1-6; D is ambiguous. This CDR3 comprises 19 residues. Germline lookup yields CDR1 MDHEN and CDR2 SYDVKM. Trimming took off 2 bases at V and 0 bases at J, with 17 bases between the two ends. The CDR3 DNA reads as TGTGCCAGCAGTTTAGGCCACTCAGGACGGAGCTCCTATAATTCACCCCTCCACTTT. Translated: CASSLGHSGRSSYNSPLHF.

The chain recombines TRBV6-5 with TRBJ2-5; 8 bases agree with TRBD2. V shed 0 bases, J shed 4 bases, and the junction held 4 bases outside the gene matches. The CDR3 contains 15 residues. Germline V gene data show CDR1 as MNHEY and CDR2 as SVGAGI. Written as DNA, the CDR3 is TGTGCCAGCAGTTACTCGCGGGGACTAGGAGAGACCCAGTACTTC. It is translated as CASSYSRGLGETQYF.